The subject of this entry is one T cell receptor (beta chain). These data originate in a study of cytomegalovirus exposure and HLA in healthy donors. The V gene end was trimmed by 1 base and the J gene end by 4 bases; junction bases not matched to a gene: 3. The CDR3 consists of 15 residues. Germline CDR1 SGHAT, CDR2 FQNNGV. It was with 60 Vbeta and 13 Jbeta primers that the PCR ran. The table came from immunoSEQ multiplex PCR; TCRdb's copy has only in-frame clones and leaves some out. The sample lists over 50,000 clones; over 70% were seen once. Sequencing was carried out using PBMCs. The rearrangement joins TRBV11-2 to TRBJ2-5; 10 positions match TRBD1. This sequence originates from a man aged 50 or older in good health and CMV-seropositive. This CDR3 is CASSLGTGGVETQYF. The CDR3, as DNA: TGTGCCAGCAGCTTAGGGACAGGGGGTGTAGAGACCCAGTACTTC.